What follows is one T cell receptor beta chain and its context. This sample was included in a study of blood T cell repertoires in COVID-19. Study-level background: There were acute and convalescent COVID-19 samples, and they came from the United States, Italy and Spain. In each case, the material was cDNA or gDNA derived from T cells, B-cell-depleted T cells, or PBMCs.

Per the original data handling: Estimates of nucleated cell counts were drawn from the amplification of reference gene primers. Sequencing was performed with immunoSEQ multiplex PCR; in TCRdb, only in-frame clones are kept and a portion is missing. V, J and clone size are those of that table, while D and trimming were read from the DNA. The table includes approximately 160,000 clones, about 85% detected once. Germline CDR1 and CDR2: SGHRS and YFSETQ. The CDR3 is 17 amino acids. The ends lost 1 base at V and 0 bases at J; junction bases unmatched: 10. The TCR comes from a man aged 55 to 70 who had recovered from COVID-19. Sequenced input: peripheral blood. The chain uses TRBV5-1 and TRBJ2-7; 7 nucleotides match TRBD2. CDR3 region: CASSLNWAGGSSYEQYF. For the CDR3, the DNA is TGCGCCAGCAGCTTGAACTGGGCAGGCGGGAGCTCCTACGAGCAGTACTTC.